The 9 T cell receptor beta chains below come from one sample, sequenced in a study of blood T cell repertoires in COVID-19. Sequenced by immunoSEQ multiplex PCR; TCRdb stores in-frame clones only, minus some. The sample records around 190,000 clones, approximately 83% being singletons. Sequenced: peripheral blood. These receptors all come from a man in his forties or fifties with active or convalescent COVID-19.

The V call is TRBV28, the J call TRBJ1-6, with D possibly matching TRBD1 (6 bases). V was trimmed by 2 bases and J by 4 bases, leaving 9 bases between them. This CDR3 spans 15 amino acids. The germline gives CDR1 MDHEN, CDR2 SYDVKM. CDR3 in amino acids: CASSLPGHYNSPLHF. The DNA of the CDR3 is TGTGCCAGCAGTTTACCGGGACATTATAATTCACCCCTCCACTTT.

This clone is a singleton in its sample. V is TRBV12-5 and J is TRBJ2-1, with 8 nucleotides matching TRBD2. CDR3 length: 15 residues. V lost 4 bases to trimming and J lost 3 bases; unmatched junction nucleotides: 5. CDR1 and CDR2 from the germline V gene are LGHNT and FRNRAP. CDR3 protein: CASGSSREGYNEQFF. In DNA form, the CDR3 reads TGTGCTAGTGGTTCCTCCCGGGAGGGCTACAATGAGCAGTTCTTC.

This chain links TRBV7-9 with TRBJ1-1, with D hard to call. This CDR3 contains 14 residues. CDR1 and CDR2 (germline): SEHNR, FQNEAQ (reference sequence). V lost 5 bases and J 0 bases, leaving 10 bases between the germline ends. CDR3 sequence: CASSRWSLNTEAFF. DNA of the CDR3: TGTGCCAGCAGCCGATGGAGCTTGAACACTGAAGCTTTCTTT.

This chain joins TRBV29-1 and TRBJ2-1, with D perhaps matching TRBD1 (5 bases). V lost 0 bases, J lost 6 bases, and 12 bases lay in between. Germline V gene lookup returns CDR1 SQVTM and CDR2 ANQGSEA. The CDR3 runs to 14 residues. The CDR3 protein is CSVEEVAGFNEQFF. CDR3 in DNA: TGCAGCGTTGAAGAAGTTGCAGGGTTCAATGAGCAGTTCTTC.

The V call is TRBV9, the J call TRBJ2-3; a possible D gene is TRBD2 (5 bases). The CDR3 has 15 residues. The ends were cut back, 4 bases at V and 2 bases at J, with 14 bases in the middle. From germline, CDR1 is SGDLS and CDR2 YYNGEE. CDR3 coding DNA: TGTGCCAGCAGCCCTACCTCCGGGGTCACAGATACGCAGTATTTT. Translated, it gives CASSPTSGVTDTQYF. The full variable domain, completed using reference TRBV9 and TRBJ2-3, is DSGVTQTPKHLITATGQRVTLRCSPRSGDLSVYWYQQSLDQGLQFLIQYYNGEERAKGNILERFSAQQFPDLHSELNLSSLELGDSALYFCASSPTSGVTDTQYFGPGTRLTVL.

V usage is TRBV6-5 and J usage is TRBJ1-1; TRBD1 matches 8 bases. The CDR3 length is 12 residues. V was pared by 4 bases and J by 11 bases, with 6 bases of the junction left unmatched. Germline-derived CDR1 and CDR2 are MNHEY and SVGAGI. The CDR3 spells CASSSGQGRAFF. As DNA, the CDR3 is TGTGCCAGCAGTTCAGGACAGGGCCGGGCTTTCTTT.

V and J are TRBV10-3 and TRBJ1-1; TRBD1 might be the D (6 bases). This CDR3 has 14 residues. V shed 3 bases and J shed 4 bases, with 12 bases lying between them. Germline CDR1 reads ENHRY; CDR2 reads SYGVKD. In DNA form, the CDR3 reads TGTGCCATCAGTGACCAGGGGAGTGGCACTGAAGCTTTCTTT. Encoded protein: CAISDQGSGTEAFF.

The chain joins TRBV4-1 to TRBJ1-5, with 7 bases that match TRBD1. CDR3 size: 17 residues. V was clipped by 0 bases and J by 2 bases; unmatched bases: 7. CDR1 MGHRA and CDR2 YSYEKL come from the germline V gene. CDR3 sequence (DNA): TGCGCCAGCAGCCAAGATAAGGCAGGGGGTCGCAATCAGCCCCAGCATTTT. Translated: CASSQDKAGGRNQPQHF.

This clone was recorded once. The chain employs TRBV5-1 and TRBJ1-5; 9 nucleotides agree with TRBD1. The germline CDR1 and CDR2 sequences are SGHRS and YFSETQ. There are 16 residues in the CDR3. The ends lost 4 bases at V and 0 bases at J; junction bases unmatched: 5. The DNA for the CDR3 is TGCGCCAGCAGCGTTGGGACAGGGCTTAGCAATCAGCCCCAGCATTTT. It specifies CASSVGTGLSNQPQHF.